This T cell receptor beta chain derives from a study of CD8 T cells in ankylosing spondylitis. The study's findings and limits: There was a TCR beta motif, made of roughly eight highly homologous variants, that appeared characteristic of ankylosing spondylitis blood. A number of the motif variants had already been described in reactive arthritis synovial fluid and blood. Significantly higher representation of disease-linked clones was reported for matched ankylosing spondylitis synovial fluid.

Library preparation for TCR beta used quantitative 5'-RACE with molecular barcodes. TCRdb called the 5' RACE reads again in MiXCR, with one record for every CDR3 protein. The table includes 200,000 to 300,000 distinct CDR3 sequences, roughly a quarter detected once. Germline values: CDR1 DFQATT, CDR2 SNEGSKA (reference sequence). Germline trimming cut 6 bases from V and 0 bases from J; bases unmatched to any gene: 5. The CDR3 is 15 residues long. Worth noting for this clonotype: The antigen remains undetermined.

The sample taken for sequencing was blood, either unsorted or a sorted T cell fraction (not recorded which). J is TRBJ2-3 and V is TRBV20-1; 11 nucleotides agree with TRBD2. The sequence was obtained from a male donor with ankylosing spondylitis or in good health (not recorded which). The chain's CDR3 is CSASGTSGSTDTQYF. The DNA for the CDR3 is TGCAGTGCCTCTGGGACTAGCGGTAGCACAGATACGCAGTATTTT.